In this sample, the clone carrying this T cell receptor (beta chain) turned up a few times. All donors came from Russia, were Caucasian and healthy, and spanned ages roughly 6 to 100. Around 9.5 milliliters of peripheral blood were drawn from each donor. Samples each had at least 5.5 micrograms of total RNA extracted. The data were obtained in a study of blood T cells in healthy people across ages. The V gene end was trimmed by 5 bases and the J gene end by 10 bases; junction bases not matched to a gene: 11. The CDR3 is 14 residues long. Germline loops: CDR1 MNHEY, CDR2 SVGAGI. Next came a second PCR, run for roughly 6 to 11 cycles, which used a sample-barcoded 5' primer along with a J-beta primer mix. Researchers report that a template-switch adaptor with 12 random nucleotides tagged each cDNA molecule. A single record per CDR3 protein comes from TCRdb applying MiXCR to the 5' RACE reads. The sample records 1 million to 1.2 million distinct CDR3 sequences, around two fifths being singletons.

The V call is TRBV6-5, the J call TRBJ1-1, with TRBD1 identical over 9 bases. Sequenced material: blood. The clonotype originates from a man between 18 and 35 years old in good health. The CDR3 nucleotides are TGTGCCAGCAGTGACGGGACAGGGTTGTTTGCAGCTTTCTTT. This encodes CASSDGTGLFAAFF.